The 5 T cell receptor beta chains presented below share a single source sample, sequenced in a study of T cells in Graves' hyperthyroidism and ophthalmopathy. RNA transcripts were the template for amplifying TCR beta CDR3 regions. The HTBI primer set was used in a first-round RT-PCR of the TCR CDR3. TCRdb fed the multiplex PCR reads into MiXCR, producing one record per CDR3 protein. The table includes more than 500,000 distinct CDR3 sequences, about 16% detected once. Sequencing was performed on blood. These receptors were taken from a woman in her thirties with Graves' ophthalmopathy.

This clonotype came up a few times. The chain joins TRBV12-3 or TRBV12-4 to TRBJ2-3, with TRBD2 identical over 9 bases. V lost 4 bases, J lost 3 bases, and 11 bases stayed unmatched. There are 17 residues in the CDR3. The CDR3 is CASSSTTSGEGTDTQYF. CDR3 DNA: TGTGCCAGCAGTTCGACGACTAGCGGAGAGGGAACAGATACGCAGTATTTT.

This clonotype has at least ten counts. The rearrangement uses TRBV29-1 and TRBJ2-2; D ambiguous. The germline V gene encodes CDR1 SQVTM and CDR2 ANQGSEA. Trimming removed 8 bases at V and 1 base at J, with 14 bases between. The CDR3 is made up of 14 amino acids. In nucleotides, the CDR3 is TGCAGCTTCTCCAGTGGGGTGAACACCGGGGAGCTGTTTTTT. The encoded protein is CSFSSGVNTGELFF.

The chain has TRBV28 and TRBJ2-1; D ambiguous. The V end was cut by 4 bases, the J end by 7 bases, with 20 bases between. There are 16 residues in the CDR3. Germline V gene lookup returns CDR1 MDHEN and CDR2 SYDVKM. This chain's CDR3 is CASSSSGGPDVNEQFF. CDR3 bases: TGTGCCAGCAGTTCTTCTGGTGGACCGGATGTGAATGAGCAGTTCTTC.

This rearrangement joins TRBV3-1 to TRBJ2-7; TRBD1 might be the D (6 bases). The CDR3 consists of 15 residues. Germline-derived CDR1 and CDR2 are LGHDT and YNNKEL (reference sequence). The ends were cut back, 6 bases at V and 3 bases at J, with 18 bases in the middle. The CDR3 here is CASSIGQPRSYEQYF. CDR3 DNA: TGTGCCAGCAGTATCGGACAGCCCCGGAGCTACGAGCAGTACTTC.

This clonotype was counted ten times or more. The J gene is TRBJ2-6, the V gene TRBV5-1; a weak D match, TRBD1 (6 bases). V was trimmed by 3 bases and J by 4 bases, leaving 17 bases between them. The CDR3 loop spans 17 amino acids. CDR1 and CDR2 from the germline V gene are SGHRS and YFSETQ. The CDR3 is CASSSSTGLSGANVLTF. CDR3 sequence (DNA): TGCGCCAGCAGCTCCTCGACAGGACTGTCAGGGGCCAACGTCCTGACTTTC.